This TCR beta chain was captured in a study of shared clonotypes between healthy human individuals. General observations from the study: Tissues were not sampled, only blood, and their repertoires likely differ.

CD45RO-negative, CCR7-selected cells formed the naive CD8 fraction, which excluded terminally differentiated effector memory CD45RA+ cells. The repertoire was sequenced with immunoSEQ multiplex PCR; TCRdb's copy has only in-frame clones and lacks some. The table has about 2 million clones, approximately 95% seen once; the top ten hold more than 0.9%. Comments on this clone: Its antigen is not identified.

CDR1 SNHLY and CDR2 FYNNEI come from the germline V gene. Trimming removed 4 bases from V and 3 bases from J; junction bases left unmatched: 13. CDR3 size: 17 residues. The receptor comes from a man younger than 35 in good health. The gene calls are TRBV2 and TRBJ2-3; TRBD2 matches at 7 bases. Material: naive CD8+ T cells sorted from blood. The CDR3 DNA is TGTGCCAGCAGTGTCAGTAGGCGGGAGATAGGAACAGATACGCAGTATTTT. Translation gives CASSVSRREIGTDTQYF.